These T cell receptor beta chains were read from a single sample in a study of blood T cell repertoires in COVID-19. Here immunoSEQ multiplex PCR was the method, and the copy in TCRdb shows in-frame clones only, minus some. The sample consists of roughly 100,000 clones, around 90% of them appearing once. Material: peripheral blood. These receptors were obtained from a woman between 45 and 65 years old with COVID-19, enrolled during active disease. CDR3s include the opening cysteine and the closing phenylalanine or tryptophan. Each record gives: V gene, D gene, clone size, J gene, CDR3 DNA, CDR3 protein. A D gene is named only where the DNA matches it firmly. Not every row has a clone size; where given, it reads once, few, many or a size class.

v_call: TRBV5-4
d_call: -
clone_size: -
j_call: TRBJ1-2
cdr3_nt: TGTGCCAGCAGCTCTAGACGGGAGGGCTATGGCTACACCTTC
cdr3_aa: CASSSRREGYGYTF

v_call: TRBV18
d_call: -
clone_size: -
j_call: TRBJ1-4
cdr3_nt: TGTGCCAGCTCACCGTCCAGGTCCACAACTAATGAAAAACTGTTTTTT
cdr3_aa: CASSPSRSTTNEKLFF

v_call: TRBV9
d_call: TRBD1
clone_size: -
j_call: TRBJ1-4
cdr3_nt: TGTGCCAGCAGCCCTTCATCAGGGGGACCGACTAATGAAAAACTGTTTTTT
cdr3_aa: CASSPSSGGPTNEKLFF

v_call: TRBV5-1
d_call: TRBD1
clone_size: -
j_call: TRBJ1-6
cdr3_nt: TGCGCCAGCAGCCACGGACAGGGAATTAATTCACCCCTCCACTTT
cdr3_aa: CASSHGQGINSPLHF

v_call: TRBV5-1
d_call: -
clone_size: -
j_call: TRBJ1-3
cdr3_nt: TGCGCCAGCAGCTTGGAGAGACAGGTCCTTTTTGGAAACACCATATATTTT
cdr3_aa: CASSLERQVLFGNTIYF

v_call: TRBV20-1
d_call: -
clone_size: -
j_call: TRBJ1-2
cdr3_nt: TGCAGTGGCTGGACAGAGGATGGCTACACCTTC
cdr3_aa: CSGWTEDGYTF

v_call: TRBV6-4
d_call: TRBD1
clone_size: -
j_call: TRBJ1-2
cdr3_nt: TGTGCCAGCAAAGGACAGGGGTCAGGTGGCTACACCTTC
cdr3_aa: CASKGQGSGGYTF

v_call: TRBV19
d_call: TRBD1
clone_size: -
j_call: TRBJ2-4
cdr3_nt: TGTGCCAGTAGTATTAAGAGTCGGGACAGGTTGGCCAAAAACATTCAGTACTTC
cdr3_aa: CASSIKSRDRLAKNIQYF

v_call: TRBV7-8
d_call: TRBD1
clone_size: -
j_call: TRBJ1-1
cdr3_nt: TGTGCCAGCAGCCACCCAGGGGGCGTGAACACTGAAGCTTTCTTT
cdr3_aa: CASSHPGGVNTEAFF

v_call: TRBV10-3
d_call: -
clone_size: few
j_call: TRBJ1-2
cdr3_nt: TGTGCCATCAGTGAGTCGAACCCTGGAGGGGCCTATGGCTACACCTTC
cdr3_aa: CAISESNPGGAYGYTF

v_call: TRBV28
d_call: -
clone_size: -
j_call: TRBJ1-2
cdr3_nt: TGTGCCAGCAGTTTAATTCAGGTCTATGGCTACACCTTC
cdr3_aa: CASSLIQVYGYTF

v_call: TRBV7-2
d_call: TRBD2
clone_size: -
j_call: TRBJ2-7
cdr3_nt: TGTGCCAGCGGGACTAGCGGGGGGGTCGCATCCTACGAGCAGTACTTC
cdr3_aa: CASGTSGGVASYEQYF

v_call: TRBV5-1
d_call: -
clone_size: -
j_call: TRBJ1-1
cdr3_nt: TGCGCCAGCAGCTTGCTGGGAGAAACTGAAGCTTTCTTT
cdr3_aa: CASSLLGETEAFF

v_call: TRBV10-3
d_call: TRBD1
clone_size: -
j_call: TRBJ1-1
cdr3_nt: TGTGCCATCAGCAAGAGGGGGCCAACTGAAGCTTTCTTT
cdr3_aa: CAISKRGPTEAFF

v_call: TRBV21-1
d_call: -
clone_size: -
j_call: TRBJ1-2
cdr3_nt: TGTGCCAGCACCGGGACAGACTTGGTTTTTGTCGGCTACACCTTC
cdr3_aa: CASTGTDLVFVGYTF

v_call: TRBV29-1
d_call: -
clone_size: -
j_call: TRBJ1-1
cdr3_nt: TGCAGCGTTGAAGATTTACGCAGGGGGAACACTGAAGCTTTCTTT
cdr3_aa: CSVEDLRRGNTEAFF

v_call: TRBV11-2
d_call: -
clone_size: -
j_call: TRBJ1-2
cdr3_nt: TGTGCCAGCAGCTTATCCCATGCACTCGGCTACACCTTC
cdr3_aa: CASSLSHALGYTF

v_call: TRBV6-1
d_call: -
clone_size: -
j_call: TRBJ1-5
cdr3_nt: TGTGCCAGCAGTGAAAGCGGACCCGGCAATCAGCCCCAGCATTTT
cdr3_aa: CASSESGPGNQPQHF

v_call: TRBV7-2
d_call: -
clone_size: -
j_call: TRBJ2-3
cdr3_nt: TGTGCCAGCAGCTTAGGAAGTCAGAACACGCAGTATTTT
cdr3_aa: CASSLGSQNTQYF

v_call: TRBV30
d_call: -
clone_size: few
j_call: TRBJ1-2
cdr3_nt: TGTGCCTGGACTTTACGGGGTTTCTATGGCTACACCTTC
cdr3_aa: CAWTLRGFYGYTF

v_call: TRBV5-1
d_call: -
clone_size: -
j_call: TRBJ2-3
cdr3_nt: TGCGCCAGCAGAATGGGACCCGCGGGGGATACGCAGTATTTT
cdr3_aa: CASRMGPAGDTQYF

v_call: TRBV11-2
d_call: -
clone_size: -
j_call: TRBJ1-6
cdr3_nt: TGTGCCAGCAGCTTTGAACAGGGTAGTTCACCCCTCCACTTT
cdr3_aa: CASSFEQGSSPLHF

v_call: TRBV9
d_call: TRBD1
clone_size: -
j_call: TRBJ1-2
cdr3_nt: TGTGCCTCCGGGACAGGCTATGGCTACACCTTC
cdr3_aa: CASGTGYGYTF

v_call: TRBV7-2
d_call: TRBD1
clone_size: -
j_call: TRBJ1-3
cdr3_nt: TGTGCCAGCAGCACCAGGGGGCCTTCTGGAAACACCATATATTTT
cdr3_aa: CASSTRGPSGNTIYF

v_call: TRBV11-2
d_call: -
clone_size: -
j_call: TRBJ2-7
cdr3_nt: TGTGCCAGCAGCTTAGACTCAGGGGTCCACGAGCAGTACTTC
cdr3_aa: CASSLDSGVHEQYF

v_call: TRBV9
d_call: -
clone_size: -
j_call: TRBJ2-1
cdr3_nt: TGTGCCAGCGCCCGTAGGGGGGGCAGGGATGAGCAGTTCTTC
cdr3_aa: CASARRGGRDEQFF

v_call: TRBV5-1
d_call: TRBD1
clone_size: once
j_call: TRBJ2-2
cdr3_nt: TGCGCCAGCAGCTTGGATCAGGGGGCAAGCGGGGAGCTGTTTTTT
cdr3_aa: CASSLDQGASGELFF

v_call: TRBV6-1
d_call: -
clone_size: -
j_call: TRBJ1-2
cdr3_nt: TGTGCCAGCAGTGAAGCCCGCCTTTCGAGAGGCTATGGCTACACCTTC
cdr3_aa: CASSEARLSRGYGYTF

v_call: TRBV9
d_call: -
clone_size: -
j_call: TRBJ2-2
cdr3_nt: TGTGCCAGCAGCGTTGGAAGGGGCCGGACCGGGGAGCTGTTTTTT
cdr3_aa: CASSVGRGRTGELFF

v_call: TRBV7-9
d_call: -
clone_size: -
j_call: TRBJ2-3
cdr3_nt: TGTGCCAGCAGCTCCCCTTTTGTAGATACGCAGTATTTT
cdr3_aa: CASSSPFVDTQYF

v_call: TRBV19
d_call: -
clone_size: -
j_call: TRBJ1-3
cdr3_nt: TGTGCCAGTAGTCGAGCTATCTCTGGAAACACCATATATTTT
cdr3_aa: CASSRAISGNTIYF

v_call: TRBV29-1
d_call: TRBD1
clone_size: -
j_call: TRBJ1-4
cdr3_nt: TGCAGCGCAAGACAGGGGTCGGGGGAAAAACTGTTTTTT
cdr3_aa: CSARQGSGEKLFF

v_call: TRBV4-1
d_call: TRBD2
clone_size: -
j_call: TRBJ2-3
cdr3_nt: TGCGCCAGCAGCCAAGATATGGTTCTAGCGGGGGACTCTAGCACAGATACGCAGTATTTT
cdr3_aa: CASSQDMVLAGDSSTDTQYF

v_call: TRBV7-9
d_call: TRBD1
clone_size: -
j_call: TRBJ2-7
cdr3_nt: TGTGCCAGCAGCCGTACAGGGGGCGAGCAGTACTTC
cdr3_aa: CASSRTGGEQYF

v_call: TRBV28
d_call: -
clone_size: -
j_call: TRBJ1-2
cdr3_nt: TGTGCCAGCAGTTCCTGGGGGGGCTATGGCTACACCTTC
cdr3_aa: CASSSWGGYGYTF

v_call: TRBV9
d_call: -
clone_size: -
j_call: TRBJ1-6
cdr3_nt: TGTGCCAGCGGCGCCGGGAGCTCCTATAATTCACCCCTCCACTTT
cdr3_aa: CASGAGSSYNSPLHF

v_call: TRBV14
d_call: -
clone_size: -
j_call: TRBJ1-1
cdr3_nt: TGTGCCAGCAGCCAAGTAAGGGGGGGTGAAGCTTTCTTT
cdr3_aa: CASSQVRGGEAFF

v_call: TRBV12-5
d_call: TRBD1
clone_size: -
j_call: TRBJ1-2
cdr3_nt: TGTGCTAGTGGTTTCACAGGGGGGGACTATGGCTACACCTTC
cdr3_aa: CASGFTGGDYGYTF

v_call: TRBV15
d_call: TRBD2
clone_size: -
j_call: TRBJ2-7
cdr3_nt: TGTGCCACCAGCAGAGTAGGATTAGCGGGGCGGCGCTACGAGCAGTACTTC
cdr3_aa: CATSRVGLAGRRYEQYF

v_call: TRBV6-5
d_call: TRBD1
clone_size: -
j_call: TRBJ1-4
cdr3_nt: TGTGCCAGCAGTTACGGACAGGGTAATGAAAAACTGTTTTTT
cdr3_aa: CASSYGQGNEKLFF

v_call: TRBV11-2
d_call: -
clone_size: -
j_call: TRBJ1-1
cdr3_nt: TGTGCCAGCAGCTTTAACCGGGGACAGAACACTGAAGCTTTCTTT
cdr3_aa: CASSFNRGQNTEAFF

v_call: TRBV5-1
d_call: -
clone_size: -
j_call: TRBJ1-2
cdr3_nt: TGCGCCAGCAGCCCCGGGGGGGGACATGGCTACACCTTC
cdr3_aa: CASSPGGGHGYTF

v_call: TRBV29-1
d_call: -
clone_size: -
j_call: TRBJ1-1
cdr3_nt: TGCAGCGTTGGGGAGGCCGGGAACACTGAAGCTTTCTTT
cdr3_aa: CSVGEAGNTEAFF

v_call: TRBV19
d_call: TRBD1
clone_size: -
j_call: TRBJ2-1
cdr3_nt: TGTGCCAGTAGTCCCGACAGGGTGGACAATGAGCAGTTCTTC
cdr3_aa: CASSPDRVDNEQFF